These 5 T cell receptor beta chains came from one sample sequenced in a study of technical replicates of blood from a few donors. Here immunoSEQ multiplex PCR was the method, and the copy in TCRdb shows in-frame clones only, minus some. The table records 60,000 to 80,000 clones, 89% of them present only once. Sequenced material: PBMCs. The receptors stem from a human donor in good health. Some clones in this sample may be carry-over from other donors' samples.

V and J are TRBV6-5 and TRBJ2-5, with TRBD1 matching 7 bases. Germline V gene data show CDR1 as MNHEY and CDR2 as SVGAGI. Trimming at V came to 6 bases and at J to 7 bases, leaving 8 bases not matched to a gene. There are 13 residues in the CDR3. For the CDR3, the DNA is TGTGCCAGCAGCCAAGGGGGCGCCGGGACCCAGTACTTC. This sequence encodes CASSQGGAGTQYF.

This chain joins TRBV6-5 and TRBJ1-4; 7 bases align to TRBD1. Per germline, CDR1 MNHEY and CDR2 SVGAGI. Losses at the gene ends were 4 bases for V and 8 bases for J; bases not matched to a gene: 13. This CDR3 is built from 16 residues. In DNA form, the CDR3 reads TGTGCCAGCAGTTGGGGGGCCCCAGGGGGAGGAGAAAAACTGTTTTTT. It translates to CASSWGAPGGGEKLFF.

The chain is built from TRBV13 and TRBJ1-4; D not certain. Germline V lookup: CDR1 PRHDT, CDR2 FYEKMQ (reference sequence). V was clipped by 5 bases and J by 0 bases, with 4 bases between them. The CDR3 loop spans 13 amino acids. In DNA form, the CDR3 reads TGTGCCAGCAGCCGCGCAACTAATGAAAAACTGTTTTTT. It is translated as CASSRATNEKLFF.

V is TRBV6-1 and J is TRBJ2-5; 7 nucleotides match TRBD1. V lost 6 bases and J lost 3; bases outside the gene matches: 7. This CDR3 contains 14 residues. Germline-derived CDR1 and CDR2 are MNHNS and SASEGT. The CDR3 spells CASSDRRGKETQYF. In DNA form, the CDR3 reads TGTGCCAGCAGCGACCGCAGGGGGAAAGAGACCCAGTACTTC.

The chain couples TRBV12-5 to TRBJ2-5; 11 positions match TRBD2. The V segment lost 0 bases and the J segment 14 bases; nucleotides outside the gene matches: 8. Per the germline V gene, CDR1 is LGHNT and CDR2 is FRNRAP. The CDR3 spans 14 residues. Here the CDR3 reads CASGLVPPSGGHYF. The CDR3 DNA reads TGTGCTAGTGGTTTGGTACCGCCTAGCGGGGGGCACTACTTC.